Below, 17 T cell receptor beta chains from the same sample are listed, as sequenced in a study of T cells in tuberculosis. Produced via immunoSEQ multiplex PCR; TCRdb's table is partial and in-frame only. The sample consists of more than 30,000 clones, about 97% of them appearing once. Sequencing was performed on PBMCs. The receptor set was obtained from a donor aged 10-35 years with latent tuberculosis or without tuberculosis infection.

The chain employs TRBV4-2 and TRBJ2-7; a possible D gene is TRBD2 (6 bases). Per the germline V gene, CDR1 is LGHNA and CDR2 is YNFKEQ. The CDR3 is 14 residues long. V dropped 3 bases and J dropped 2 bases, with 11 bases sitting between them. The DNA of the CDR3 is TGTGCCAGCAGCCAGGACTACGGGCCCTACGAGCAGTACTTC. Translated: CASSQDYGPYEQYF.

The chain uses TRBV30 and TRBJ1-3; D is uncertain. Looked up from germline, CDR1 is GTSNPN and CDR2 is SVGIG (reference sequence). There are 13 residues in the CDR3. Trimming shortened V by 0 bases and J by 7 bases, and 10 bases separated the two germline ends. CDR3 protein: CAWSVQLWNTIYF. CDR3 sequence (DNA): TGTGCCTGGAGTGTACAGCTGTGGAACACCATATATTTT.

The chain links TRBV19 to TRBJ1-5, with 10 bases aligning to TRBD1. This CDR3 region has 15 residues. Germline V gene data show CDR1 as LNHDA and CDR2 as SQIVND (reference sequence). V was clipped by 0 bases and J by 7 bases; unmatched bases: 3. As DNA, the CDR3 is TGTGCCAGTAGTATAGAGACAGGGGGCGAACAGCCCCAGCATTTT. Translation gives CASSIETGGEQPQHF.

The chain combines TRBV5-4 with TRBJ1-2, with a weak D call TRBD1 (5 bases). Per the germline V gene, CDR1 is SGHNT and CDR2 is YYREEE (reference sequence). CDR3 length: 14 amino acids. Trimming took off 0 bases at V and 8 bases at J, with 14 bases between the two ends. The CDR3 here is CASSLVGQGLGYTF. DNA of the CDR3: TGTGCCAGCAGCTTGGTCGGTCAGGGCTTGGGCTACACCTTC.

V and J are TRBV6-1 and TRBJ2-5, with 10 positions matching TRBD2. Germline V CDR1 and CDR2: MNHNS, SASEGT. After removal of 3 bases from V and 3 bases from J, the junction contained 1 base not matched to a gene. This CDR3 spans 14 amino acids. The CDR3 is CASSDLAGEETQYF. CDR3 bases: TGTGCCAGCAGTGACCTAGCGGGAGAAGAGACCCAGTACTTC.

The chain couples TRBV6-1 to TRBJ2-7, with unresolved D. V lost 4 bases to trimming and J lost 1 base, with 14 bases between them. Germline values: CDR1 MNHNS, CDR2 SASEGT. The CDR3 runs 15 residues. The CDR3 DNA follows: TGTGCCAGCAGTGTTCGCGGCGGAACTTCCTACGAGCAGTACTTC. As protein: CASSVRGGTSYEQYF.

The chain is built from TRBV9 and TRBJ2-5; TRBD1 agrees at 9 bases. Germline V gene lookup returns CDR1 SGDLS and CDR2 YYNGEE. The V gene end was trimmed by 3 bases and the J gene end by 6 bases; junction bases not matched to a gene: 9. The CDR3 runs to 15 residues. CDR3 residues: CASSANRGRRQTQYF. CDR3 DNA sequence: TGTGCCAGCAGCGCCAACAGGGGGCGCAGGCAGACCCAGTACTTC.

The genes are TRBV4-1 and TRBJ2-1, with 10 bases that match TRBD2. The V segment lost 0 bases and the J segment 2 bases; nucleotides outside the gene matches: 4. The germline gives CDR1 MGHRA, CDR2 YSYEKL. The length of the CDR3 is 17 residues. CDR3 bases: TGCGCCAGCAGCCAAGACGAGCGGGAGGGGACCTACAATGAGCAGTTCTTC. It is translated as CASSQDEREGTYNEQFF.

V and J are TRBV19 and TRBJ1-1, with a weak D call TRBD1 (5 bases). CDR1 is LNHDA and CDR2 is SQIVND in the germline V gene (reference sequence). CDR3 size: 15 residues. V lost 2 bases and J lost 0, with 10 bases in between. CDR3 bases: TGTGCCAGTAGTATATCAGGGCAGCTGAACACTGAAGCTTTCTTT. It encodes CASSISGQLNTEAFF.

This chain joins TRBV6-1 and TRBJ1-2; weak D call: TRBD1 (5 bases). Trimming took off 4 bases at V and 12 bases at J, with 12 bases between the two ends. The CDR3 has 11 residues. Germline V gene data show CDR1 as MNHNS and CDR2 as SASEGT. In DNA form, the CDR3 reads TGTGCCAGCAGTGTTCGGGGGGTCCACACCTTC. This codes for CASSVRGVHTF.

The gene calls are TRBV9 and TRBJ2-7, with 10 bases aligning to TRBD2. Germline values: CDR1 SGDLS, CDR2 YYNGEE. CDR3 length: 19 residues. Trimming took 1 base from V and 6 from J; bases not matched to a gene: 19. CDR3 DNA: TGTGCCAGCAGCGTATCATCGGGAGGTGTGACTAGCGGGTTTGGCGAGCAGTACTTC. It specifies CASSVSSGGVTSGFGEQYF.

The V and J genes are TRBV13 and TRBJ2-1; 14 nucleotides match TRBD2. CDR3 length equals 16 residues. CDR1 and CDR2 from the germline V gene are PRHDT and FYEKMQ (reference sequence). Trimming removed 5 bases from V and 1 base from J; junction bases left unmatched: 1. CDR3 amino acids: CASSGLAGGSYNEQFF. The CDR3 DNA reads TGTGCCAGCAGCGGACTAGCGGGGGGATCCTACAATGAGCAGTTCTTC.

The V gene is TRBV4-2, the J gene TRBJ1-5, with unresolved D. The V gene lost 5 bases and the J gene lost 0 bases, with 8 bases spanning the gap. The CDR3 is 14 amino acids. The germline V gene has CDR1 LGHNA and CDR2 YNFKEQ. As DNA, the CDR3 is TGTGCCAGCAGCTCCCGGGTTAGCAATCAGCCCCAGCATTTT. Translating it yields CASSSRVSNQPQHF.

This chain uses TRBV30 with TRBJ2-1; D is perhaps TRBD2 (6 bases). The CDR3 is 13 amino acids. The germline V gene encodes CDR1 GTSNPN and CDR2 SVGIG (reference sequence). The V end lost 5 bases, the J end lost 2 bases, and 10 bases lay between the germline ends. The CDR3 is CAWGGGAYNEQFF. The CDR3 nucleotides are TGTGCCTGGGGGGGAGGAGCCTACAATGAGCAGTTCTTC.

The chain links TRBV5-6 to TRBJ1-2; D perhaps matches TRBD1 (6 bases). The V and J ends lost 4 bases and 4 bases respectively, with 23 bases between them. CDR1 and CDR2 (germline): SGHDT, YYEEEE. The CDR3 has 17 residues. The CDR3 reads CASSGGPLYWTAYGYTF. The CDR3 coding sequence is TGTGCCAGCAGCGGAGGTCCTCTCTATTGGACAGCCTATGGCTACACCTTC.

The chain links TRBV11-3 to TRBJ2-5; a weak D match, TRBD1 (5 bases). Germline CDR1 SGHNT, CDR2 YENEEA. V dropped 1 base and J dropped 2 bases, with 8 bases sitting between them. The CDR3 sequence is 14 residues long. CDR3 DNA: TGTGCCAGCAGCTTAGGGGGCCAGCAAGAGACCCAGTACTTC. Translated: CASSLGGQQETQYF.

The V call is TRBV25-1, the J call TRBJ1-4; TRBD1 aligns across 9 bases. J lost 5 bases, V lost 3 bases, and 7 bases had no gene match. The CDR3 contains 16 residues. The germline V gene has CDR1 MGHDK and CDR2 SYGVNS. As DNA, the CDR3 is TGTGCCAGCAGTGATACGACGGGACAGGGAAATGAAAAACTGTTTTTT. The encoded protein is CASSDTTGQGNEKLFF.